The present T cell receptor (beta chain) was sequenced within a study of CD8 T cells in ankylosing spondylitis. Trimming shortened V by 0 bases and J by 2 bases, and 18 bases separated the two germline ends. Germline CDR1 reads SGHDT; CDR2 reads YYEEEE. The CDR3 totals 18 residues. General observations from the study: Both synovial fluid and blood in reactive arthritis had previously been reported to carry some motif variants. Seemingly distinctive of ankylosing spondylitis blood was a TCR beta motif formed by eight highly homologous variants. Disease-linked clones were reportedly significantly enriched in matched ankylosing spondylitis synovial fluid.

This clonotype was counted a few times. The target antigen is unknown. With molecular barcodes, quantitative 5'-RACE was used to make the TCR beta libraries. TCRdb re-called the 5' RACE reads through MiXCR, storing one row per CDR3 protein. There are fewer than 750,000 distinct CDR3 sequences in the sample; around 20% occur only once, and under 20% lies in the top ten. The chain employs TRBV5-6 and TRBJ1-5; a possible D gene is TRBD1 (5 bases). Sample: blood, either unsorted or a sorted T cell fraction (not recorded which). The clonotype was recovered from a male donor with ankylosing spondylitis. The CDR3 is CASSLAGGTQAGNQPQHF. DNA for the CDR3: TGTGCCAGCAGCTTGGCCGGAGGAACACAGGCCGGCAATCAGCCCCAGCATTTT.